This T cell receptor beta chain was sequenced during a study of cytomegalovirus exposure and HLA in healthy donors. The CDR3 has 13 amino acids. The germline V gene has CDR1 SGHNT and CDR2 YYREEE (reference sequence). The ends were cut back, 0 bases at V and 6 bases at J, with 6 bases in the middle. This clone was seen more than once but under ten times. With 60 Vbeta and 13 Jbeta primers, the PCR was carried out. Clones were read by immunoSEQ multiplex PCR, and TCRdb kept only the in-frame ones, dropping some. The table includes 65,000 to 90,000 clones, 70% to 75% detected once. The chain employs TRBV5-4 and TRBJ1-4; weak D call: TRBD1 (6 bases). The sample was PBMCs. The origin of this receptor is a man aged 55 to 70 in good health and CMV-seronegative. The CDR3 DNA sequence: TGTGCCAGCAGCTTGGGGACAGATGAAAAACTGTTTTTT. This encodes CASSLGTDEKLFF. Drawing the rest from reference TRBV5-4 and TRBJ1-4, the complete variable domain is ETGVTQSPTHLIKTRGQQVTLRCSSQSGHNTVSWYQQALGQGPQFIFQYYREEENGRGNFPPRFSGLQFPNYSSELNVNALELDDSALYLCASSLGTDEKLFFGSGTQLSVL.